A single sample gave rise to the 29 T cell receptor beta chains below, sequenced in a study of T cell responses to AZD1222 COVID-19 vaccine. The protocol was immunoSEQ multiplex PCR, while the TCRdb copy is restricted to in-frame clones and leaves out a portion. The sample consists of more than 75,000 clones, 80% to 90% of them appearing once. The specimen was peripheral blood, collected on day 0 of AZD1222 vaccination. The receptors were sampled from an adult in good health.

The V call is TRBV13, the J call TRBJ1-2; D possibly corresponds to TRBD1 (5 bases). The CDR3 has 12 amino acids. The V gene lost 0 bases and the J gene lost 8 bases, with 7 bases spanning the gap. Germline lookup yields CDR1 PRHDT and CDR2 FYEKMQ (reference sequence). The CDR3 region is CASSLGHRGYTF. The CDR3 nucleotides read TGTGCCAGCAGCTTAGGCCACAGGGGCTACACCTTC.

The chain employs TRBV5-1 and TRBJ2-3, with 11 bases lining up with TRBD2. V lost 1 base, J lost 5 bases, and 6 bases stayed unmatched. The CDR3 is 16 amino acids. Germline lookup yields CDR1 SGHRS and CDR2 YFSETQ. CDR3 sequence (DNA): TGCGCCAGCAGCTTGATAGCGGGGGGGCCCGGAGATACGCAGTATTTT. It yields the protein CASSLIAGGPGDTQYF.

The genes are TRBV11-2 and TRBJ2-7, with TRBD2 as a possible D gene (5 bases). Germline CDR1 is SGHAT and CDR2 is FQNNGV. The CDR3 sequence is 15 residues long. V dropped 5 bases and J dropped 4 bases, with 18 bases sitting between them. The CDR3 sequence is CASSTRPGRGYEQYF. CDR3 nucleotide sequence: TGTGCCAGCAGCACTCGACCAGGACGCGGGTACGAGCAGTACTTC. Variable domain in full (rest from reference TRBV11-2 and TRBJ2-7): EAGVAQSPRYKIIEKRQSVAFWCNPISGHATLYWYQQILGQGPKLLIQFQNNGVVDDSQLPKDRFSAERLKGVDSTLKIQPAKLEDSAVYLCASSTRPGRGYEQYFGPGTRLTVT.

V gene TRBV12-3 or TRBV12-4 combines with J gene TRBJ1-6, with D unclear. The CDR3 runs to 13 residues. The V end was cut by 0 bases, the J end by 7 bases, with 4 bases between. CDR3 loop: CASSLAQNSPLHF. The CDR3 DNA reads as TGTGCCAGCAGTTTAGCCCAAAATTCACCCCTCCACTTT.

J is TRBJ2-1 and V is TRBV7-3; 11 positions agree with TRBD2. Germline CDR1 and CDR2: SGHTA and FQGTGA. V was clipped by 4 bases and J by 9 bases; unmatched bases: 11. The CDR3 runs to 16 residues. Here the CDR3 DNA reads TGTGCCAGCAGCTATAGCGGGGGGGCCCGTACAGGTGAGCAGTTCTTC. It translates to CASSYSGGARTGEQFF.

This clone has a single count. V gene TRBV5-1 combines with J gene TRBJ1-4, with D hard to call. The CDR3 loop spans 15 amino acids. Germline V CDR1 and CDR2: SGHRS, YFSETQ. V was clipped by 0 bases and J by 7 bases, with 13 bases between them. CDR3 in DNA: TGCGCCAGCAGCTTGGCCGGCGGTACCGTTGAAAAACTGTTTTTT. This gives the protein CASSLAGGTVEKLFF.

Only one count was recorded for this clone. The gene calls are TRBV10-3 and TRBJ2-3; D is undetermined. CDR3 size: 12 residues. Germline assignment: CDR1 ENHRY and CDR2 SYGVKD. V was trimmed by 7 bases and J by 4 bases, leaving 9 bases between them. The chain's CDR3 is CAITGPSDTQYF. CDR3 bases: TGTGCCATCACCGGTCCTTCAGATACGCAGTATTTT.

The CDR3 DNA follows: TGTGCCAGCAGTTTAGCGGACGGAGAGCAGTTCTTC. Protein product: CASSLADGEQFF. The genes are TRBV28 and TRBJ2-1; unclear D gene. Germline CDR1 MDHEN, CDR2 SYDVKM. This CDR3 region has 12 residues. The germline V and J ends were trimmed by 2 bases and 10 bases, with 9 bases remaining between them.

This clone occurred once. The J gene is TRBJ1-2, the V gene TRBV7-9; D not certain. Trimming pared 1 base from V and 7 bases from J, leaving 7 bases between. The germline V gene encodes CDR1 SEHNR and CDR2 FQNEAQ (reference sequence). This CDR3 comprises 12 residues. The DNA for the CDR3 is TGTGCCAGCAGCTTAGAGGACCGTGGCTACACCTTC. As protein: CASSLEDRGYTF.

The gene calls are TRBV6-2 or TRBV6-3 and TRBJ1-1, with D possibly being TRBD1 (6 bases). This CDR3 has 13 residues. Germline values: CDR1 MNHEY, CDR2 SVGEGT. With 5 bases removed from V and 5 bases from J, the gap between germline ends came to 12 bases. The DNA for the CDR3 is TGTGCCAGCAGTCGATGGGACAATACTGAAGCTTTCTTT. Protein sequence: CASSRWDNTEAFF.

V and J are TRBV23-1 and TRBJ2-7, with no clear D. Being an ORF, TRBV23-1 has a function that is uncertain. V was trimmed by 4 bases and J by 1 base, leaving 17 bases between them. This CDR3 has 16 residues. The CDR3 spells CASSRKPVCVSYEQYF. As DNA, the CDR3 is TGCGCCAGCAGTCGGAAACCCGTGTGCGTGTCCTACGAGCAGTACTTC.

With regard to this clone: A read error may account for a junction end that differs from germline. The chain links TRBV27 to TRBJ2-7, with D maybe TRBD2 (6 bases). Germline CDR1 reads MNHEY; CDR2 reads SMNVEV (reference sequence). The CDR3 consists of 15 residues. This CDR3 is CTSSALGSPYLEQYF. The DNA of the CDR3 is TGTACCAGCAGTGCTCTCGGGAGCCCTTATCTCGAGCAGTACTTC.

This rearrangement joins TRBV28 to TRBJ2-7; 9 nucleotides line up with TRBD1. The CDR3 spans 13 residues. J lost 6 bases, V lost 7 bases, and 7 bases had no gene match. Germline CDR1 MDHEN, CDR2 SYDVKM. The CDR3 here is CASNRDRVSEQYF. CDR3 nucleotides: TGTGCCAGCAACCGGGACAGGGTCAGCGAGCAGTACTTC.

V and J are TRBV5-1 and TRBJ1-2, with a tentative D call TRBD1 (5 bases). V lost 4 bases and J lost 6, with 16 bases in between. CDR3 length: 14 amino acids. From germline, CDR1 is SGHRS and CDR2 YFSETQ. The CDR3 sequence is CASSEGRGADGYTF. CDR3 sequence (DNA): TGCGCCAGCAGCGAGGGACGGGGAGCCGATGGCTACACCTTC.

V and J are TRBV28 and TRBJ1-1, with 11 bases identical to TRBD1. Germline CDR1 reads MDHEN; CDR2 reads SYDVKM. This CDR3 is 15 amino acids long. V gave up 2 bases and J gave up 5 bases; unmatched junction bases: 4. CDR3: CASSLGGQGETEAFF. CDR3 DNA sequence: TGTGCCAGCAGTTTAGGGGGACAGGGGGAAACTGAAGCTTTCTTT.

Only a few counts were recorded for this clone. CDR3 loop: CASRFAGTVNYGYTF. In DNA, the CDR3 is TGTGCCAGCAGGTTTGCGGGGACAGTCAACTATGGCTACACCTTC. V is TRBV28 and J is TRBJ1-2, with 7 positions matching TRBD1. Germline loops: CDR1 MDHEN, CDR2 SYDVKM. The junction had 9 bases not matched to a gene; V was cut back by 6 bases and J by 2 bases. This CDR3 contains 15 residues.

The chain carries TRBV3-1 (or the pseudogene TRBV3-2) and TRBJ2-1, with D possibly being TRBD1 (7 bases). The CDR3 has 18 residues. CDR1 is LGHDT and CDR2 is YNNKEL in the germline V gene (reference sequence). V was clipped by 8 bases and J by 1 base, with 24 bases between them. CDR3: CASAPGGSGAGSYNEQFF. In nucleotides, the CDR3 is TGTGCCAGCGCTCCAGGGGGTAGCGGAGCTGGTTCCTACAATGAGCAGTTCTTC.

The rearrangement links TRBV24-1 to TRBJ2-1, with 10 bases fitting TRBD2. CDR1 and CDR2 from the germline V gene are KGHDR and SFDVKD. This CDR3 is 15 amino acids long. The V and J ends lost 6 bases and 4 bases, in that order; junction bases with no gene match: 5. CDR3 DNA sequence: TGTGCCACCAGTTGGACTAGCGGCCCGTACAATGAGCAGTTCTTC. Its translation is CATSWTSGPYNEQFF.

V gene TRBV19 combines with J gene TRBJ2-5, with a possible D match to TRBD1 (6 bases). Germline lookup yields CDR1 LNHDA and CDR2 SQIVND (reference sequence). This CDR3 is built from 13 residues. V was clipped by 5 bases and J by 2 bases, with 9 bases between them. CDR3 DNA sequence: TGTGCCAGTAGTCTCGGACAGCAAGAGACCCAGTACTTC. Protein: CASSLGQQETQYF.

The V call is TRBV18, the J call TRBJ2-1; 7 bases align to TRBD2. The J segment lost 7 bases and the V segment lost 6 bases, leaving 9 bases of the junction unmatched. This CDR3 has 14 residues. Germline loops: CDR1 KGHSH, CDR2 LQKENI. This chain's CDR3 is CASSLGEGRNEQFF. The DNA for the CDR3 is TGTGCCAGCTCCCTTGGGGAGGGGAGGAATGAGCAGTTCTTC.

The chain employs TRBV5-6 and TRBJ2-5, with D possibly TRBD2 on 5 matching bases. Germline V CDR1 and CDR2: SGHDT, YYEEEE. V was cut by 5 bases and J by 5 bases, with 13 bases left in between. The CDR3 consists of 13 residues. This CDR3 is CASSPVWEETQYF. CDR3 in DNA: TGTGCCAGCAGTCCAGTCTGGGAGGAGACCCAGTACTTC.

The chain employs TRBV3-1 (or the pseudogene TRBV3-2) and TRBJ1-2; no firm D call. This CDR3 has 16 amino acids. CDR1 and CDR2 from the germline V gene are LGHDT and YNNKEL (reference sequence). V was trimmed by 3 bases and J by 2 bases, leaving 16 bases between them. CDR3 loop: CASSQLTLGINYGYTF. DNA for the CDR3: TGTGCCAGCAGCCAGCTGACTCTCGGGATAAACTATGGCTACACCTTC.

V gene TRBV4-3 combines with J gene TRBJ2-3; the D is unclear. The CDR3 consists of 14 residues. CDR1 is LGHNA and CDR2 is YSLEER in the germline V gene. The V end was cut by 1 base, the J end by 4 bases, with 9 bases between. This CDR3 reads CASSQGQTADTQYF. The CDR3 DNA sequence: TGCGCCAGCAGCCAAGGCCAGACGGCAGATACGCAGTATTTT.

V usage is TRBV25-1 and J usage is TRBJ2-1; D might be TRBD2 (5 bases). The germline V gene has CDR1 MGHDK and CDR2 SYGVNS. Trimming cost V 4 bases and J 12 bases, with 13 bases left between them. This CDR3 spans 12 amino acids. The CDR3 loop is CASSALGELQFF. CDR3 coding DNA: TGTGCCAGCAGTGCCCTCGGGGAGCTGCAGTTCTTC.

The V gene is TRBV5-4, the J gene TRBJ2-5; 9 bases fit TRBD2. Trimming at V came to 0 bases and at J to 4 bases, leaving 13 bases not matched to a gene. CDR3 length: 18 amino acids. Germline values: CDR1 SGHNT, CDR2 YYREEE (reference sequence). Written as DNA, the CDR3 is TGTGCCAGCAGCTTGGTAGGCCTAGCGGGAAGGAAGAGAGAGACCCAGTACTTC. Its protein is CASSLVGLAGRKRETQYF.

V is TRBV11-1 and J is TRBJ2-3; TRBD1 agrees at 8 bases. The length of the CDR3 is 16 residues. Trimming cost V 5 bases and J 3 bases; bases outside gene matches: 10. CDR1 is SGHAT, CDR2 FQDESV, per germline (reference sequence). The CDR3 DNA reads as TGTGCCAGCAGCGACCGGACAGGGAGAGGGACAGATACGCAGTATTTT. Translated: CASSDRTGRGTDTQYF. Complete variable domain (other parts from reference TRBV11-1 and TRBJ2-3): EAEVAQSPRYKITEKSQAVAFWCDPISGHATLYWYRQILGQGPELLVQFQDESVVDDSQLPKDRFSAERLKGVDSTLKIQPAELGDSAMYLCASSDRTGRGTDTQYFGPGTRLTVL.

V usage is TRBV14 and J usage is TRBJ2-7, with no clear D. This CDR3 contains 13 residues. Trimming took off 4 bases at V and 2 bases at J, with 9 bases between the two ends. Germline V gene sequence: CDR1 SGHDN, CDR2 FVKESK. CDR3 amino acids: CASSLAVTYEQYF. CDR3 DNA: TGTGCCAGCAGCCTGGCAGTCACCTACGAGCAGTACTTC.

The chain has TRBV29-1 and TRBJ1-1; the D is unclear. Germline V gene lookup returns CDR1 SQVTM and CDR2 ANQGSEA. The V end lost 4 bases, the J end lost 0 bases, and 3 bases lay between the germline ends. The CDR3 contains 11 residues. The CDR3 DNA reads as TGCAGCGTTGTTATGAACACTGAAGCTTTCTTT. This gives the protein CSVVMNTEAFF.

This clone has just one count. The chain couples TRBV13 to TRBJ2-7; D gene ambiguous. Germline V gene lookup returns CDR1 PRHDT and CDR2 FYEKMQ (reference sequence). CDR3 length equals 13 residues. Trimming cost V 8 bases and J 5 bases, with 16 bases left between them. DNA for the CDR3: TGTGCCAGCGGTCAGGATCTCCGGAACGAGCAGTACTTC. Protein sequence: CASGQDLRNEQYF.